These 7 T cell receptor beta chains came from one sample sequenced in a study of cytomegalovirus exposure and HLA in healthy donors. Primers: 60 Vbeta forward and 13 Jbeta reverse. TCRdb keeps only in-frame clones here, not all; method: immunoSEQ multiplex PCR. The sample lists about 200,000 clones, around 75% occurring once. The source material was PBMCs. The receptor set was obtained from a male donor in good health and CMV-seropositive.

The gene calls are TRBV28 and TRBJ2-3; 7 nucleotides align to TRBD2. The CDR3 runs to 16 residues. Germline CDR1 MDHEN, CDR2 SYDVKM. V was clipped by 2 bases and J by 2 bases; unmatched bases: 7. In DNA form, the CDR3 reads TGTGCCAGCAGTTTAGTCGGTCTAGCGGACACAGATACGCAGTATTTT. Its protein is CASSLVGLADTDTQYF.

This chain connects TRBV29-1 to TRBJ1-6; TRBD1 matches 8 bases. The junction had 8 bases not matched to a gene; V was cut back by 6 bases and J by 7 bases. Germline CDR1 SQVTM, CDR2 ANQGSEA. This CDR3 is 14 amino acids long. For the CDR3, the DNA is TGCAGCGTCTCGGGGGACAGGAAGAATTCACCCCTCCACTTT. It codes for CSVSGDRKNSPLHF.

The chain uses TRBV27 and TRBJ2-7, with unresolved D. The CDR3 contains 14 residues. CDR1 is MNHEY, CDR2 SMNVEV, per germline (reference sequence). V dropped 7 bases and J dropped 6 bases, with 19 bases sitting between them. The CDR3, as DNA: TGTGCCAGCACAACTCGTGATGCCTTACCCGAGCAGTACTTC. It is translated as CASTTRDALPEQYF.

The chain links TRBV9 to TRBJ2-5; TRBD2 matches 7 bases. J gave up 5 bases and V 0 bases, and 4 bases lay outside the gene matches. The CDR3 extends over 14 amino acids. CDR1 and CDR2 from the germline V gene are SGDLS and YYNGEE. CDR3 DNA sequence: TGTGCCAGCAGCGTAGCGGGGGGTTTTGAGACCCAGTACTTC. The encoded protein is CASSVAGGFETQYF.

This chain uses TRBV7-3 with TRBJ2-3; D is possibly TRBD2 (7 bases). The CDR3 totals 16 residues. Trimming removed 0 bases from V and 6 bases from J, with 16 bases in between. Germline values: CDR1 SGHTA, CDR2 FQGTGA. The CDR3 DNA reads as TGTGCCAGCAGCTTAACCTTGTCGGGGGGCGGCGATACGCAGTATTTT. This codes for CASSLTLSGGGDTQYF. Full variable domain (rest looked up from reference TRBV7-3 and TRBJ2-3): GAGVSQTPSNKVTEKGKYVELRCDPISGHTALYWYRQSLGQGPEFLIYFQGTGAADDSGLPNDRFFAVRPEGSVSTLKIQRTERGDSAVYLCASSLTLSGGGDTQYFGPGTRLTVL.

This clone was seen a few times. The chain combines TRBV18 with TRBJ1-1; TRBD1 is a possible D gene (5 bases). V was cut by 1 base and J by 5 bases, with 11 bases left in between. This CDR3 is built from 14 residues. Germline CDR1 and CDR2: KGHSH and LQKENI. The CDR3 DNA is TGTGCCAGCTCACCACAGGGGAAGGGAACTGAAGCTTTCTTT. Translation gives CASSPQGKGTEAFF.

The J gene is TRBJ1-2, the V gene TRBV5-1; 8 nucleotides match TRBD1. The CDR3 sequence is 15 residues long. Germline V gene sequence: CDR1 SGHRS, CDR2 YFSETQ. Trimming cost V 4 bases and J 3 bases; bases outside gene matches: 8. CDR3 sequence (DNA): TGCGCCAGCAGCCCCCAGGGGGCTCTAGACTATGGCTACACCTTC. Amino acid sequence: CASSPQGALDYGYTF.